What follows are 6 T cell receptor beta chains derived from one specimen sequenced in a study of CD8 T cells in ankylosing spondylitis. Overall study findings and caveats: Characteristic of ankylosing spondylitis blood, it appeared, was a TCR beta motif comprising about 8 highly homologous variants.

MiXCR, run by TCRdb on the 5' RACE reads, gives a single entry per CDR3 protein. The sample comprises over 450,000 distinct CDR3 sequences, over 9.5% of which are singletons, and 6.5% to 7% rests with the top ten. These receptors are not linked to any known antigen. Sequences were obtained from blood, either unsorted or a sorted T cell fraction (not recorded which). Source of these receptors: a male donor with ankylosing spondylitis.

This clonotype has more than one count but fewer than ten. J is TRBJ2-1 and V is TRBV12-3 or TRBV12-4; a possible D gene is TRBD2 (5 bases). Trimming left V 10 bases short and J 10 bases short, with 11 bases between. The CDR3 consists of 10 residues. The CDR3 DNA reads as TGTGCCACCCAAGGACTCGAGCAGTTCTTC. It is translated as CATQGLEQFF.

This chain connects TRBV28 to TRBJ2-2; D unresolved. This CDR3 region has 13 residues. V gave up 6 bases and J gave up 6 bases, with 11 bases separating them. From germline, CDR1 is MDHEN and CDR2 SYDVKM. CDR3 coding DNA: TGTGCCAGCAGAATCTCGACGGCCGGGGAGCTGTTTTTT. Its translation is CASRISTAGELFF.

This clonotype was picked up many times. This chain joins TRBV5-1 and TRBJ1-2, with 9 bases fitting TRBD1. After removal of 5 bases from V and 3 bases from J, the junction contained 2 bases not matched to a gene. The V gene's germline CDR1 is SGHRS and CDR2 YFSETQ. The CDR3 spans 13 residues. Written as DNA, the CDR3 is TGCGCCAGCAGGACAGGGGGTGACTATGGCTACACCTTC. Translation: CASRTGGDYGYTF.

This clonotype was counted ten times or more. The chain couples TRBV12-3 or TRBV12-4 to TRBJ2-7; no reliable D call. V shed 1 base and J shed 4 bases, with 11 bases lying between them. The CDR3 runs 14 residues. This chain's CDR3 is CASSLGWVRYEQYF. CDR3 coding DNA: TGTGCCAGCAGTTTAGGATGGGTTAGGTACGAGCAGTACTTC.

This rearrangement joins TRBV7-2 to TRBJ2-1; TRBD2 agrees at 7 bases. The germline gives CDR1 SGHTA, CDR2 FQGNSA. The length of the CDR3 is 16 residues. J lost 2 bases, V lost 6 bases, and 10 bases had no gene match. CDR3: CASRQQLAPTYNEQFF. Written as DNA, the CDR3 is TGTGCCAGCAGGCAACAACTAGCGCCCACCTACAATGAGCAGTTCTTC.

In this sample, this clonotype turned up a few times. The genes are TRBV18 and TRBJ2-1; 11 nucleotides match TRBD2. Germline loops: CDR1 KGHSH, CDR2 LQKENI. V shed 3 bases, J shed 4 bases, and the junction held 5 bases outside the gene matches. The CDR3 is 16 amino acids. In DNA, the CDR3 is TGTGCCAGCTCACCGCCTAGCGGGGGGATTTACAATGAGCAGTTCTTC. It translates to CASSPPSGGIYNEQFF.